This T cell receptor beta chain came from a study of blood T cells in healthy people across ages. This CDR3 is built from 14 residues. Germline V gives CDR1 MDHEN, CDR2 SYDVKM. V shed 3 bases and J shed 2 bases, with 10 bases lying between them. This clonotype has at least ten counts. It was with a sample-barcoded 5' primer and a J-beta primer mix that a second PCR of about 6 to 12 cycles was run. TCRdb re-called the 5' RACE reads with MiXCR, one entry per CDR3 protein. In the table there are 1.5 million or so distinct CDR3 sequences, 42% of which are singletons. The V call is TRBV28, the J call TRBJ2-5, with D unclear. The sequence derives from a woman between 18 and 29 years old in good health. Sequencing was done on a sample of blood. CDR3 nucleotides: TGTGCCAGCAGTTTTCGCGACACGCAAGAGACCCAGTACTTC. Translation: CASSFRDTQETQYF.